This T cell receptor (beta chain) derives from a study of breast tumors, draining lymph nodes, adjacent tissues. Study-level results: Luminal-like breast cancer showed significantly greater tumor-nontumor repertoire similarity than basal-like breast cancer did.

Regarding this clonotype: What it binds is unknown. This could be a read error, since a much larger clone is one nucleotide away.

Trimming shortened V by 5 bases and J by 2 bases, and 9 bases separated the two germline ends. This CDR3 contains 14 residues. Germline CDR1 reads MNHEY; CDR2 reads SMNVEV (reference sequence). Breast cancer patients provided tissue from their axillary draining lymph nodes. TCRdb ran MiXCR on the multiplex PCR reads and lists one entry per CDR3 protein. Among around 130,000 distinct CDR3 sequences, 30% to 35% were seen once, and the ten largest hold less than 2.5%. Input material: axillary lymph node tissue. V and J are TRBV27 and TRBJ1-4, with D unclear. This clonotype was obtained from a female donor with breast cancer. Some clones in this sample may be carry-over from other donors' samples. The DNA for the CDR3 is TGTGCCAGCAGTAGGGCAGTTACTAATGAAAAACTGTTTTTT. Translated, it gives CASSRAVTNEKLFF.